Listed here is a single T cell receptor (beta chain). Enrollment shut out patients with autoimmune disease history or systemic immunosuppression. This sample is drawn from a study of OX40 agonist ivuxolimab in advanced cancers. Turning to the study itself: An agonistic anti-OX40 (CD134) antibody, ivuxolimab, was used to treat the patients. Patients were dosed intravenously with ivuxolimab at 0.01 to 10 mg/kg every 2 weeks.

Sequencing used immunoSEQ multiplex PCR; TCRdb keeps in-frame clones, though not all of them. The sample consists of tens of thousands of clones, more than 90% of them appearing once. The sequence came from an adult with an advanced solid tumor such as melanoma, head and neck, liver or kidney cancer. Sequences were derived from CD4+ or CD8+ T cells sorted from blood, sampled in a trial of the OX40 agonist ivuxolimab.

CDR3 bases: TGTGCCAGCATGAGCAGGGAAGGAAATGGCTACACCTTC. Translating gives CASMSREGNGYTF. This chain uses TRBV2 with TRBJ1-2; weak D call: TRBD1 (5 bases). CDR3 length equals 13 residues. V was trimmed by 7 bases and J by 6 bases, leaving 15 bases between them. From germline, CDR1 is SNHLY and CDR2 FYNNEI. The variable domain in full, completed from reference TRBV2 and TRBJ1-2, reads EPEVTQTPSHQVTQMGQEVILRCVPISNHLYFYWYRQILGQKVEFLVSFYNNEISEKSEIFDDQFSVERPDGSNFTLKIRSTKLEDSAMYFCASMSREGNGYTFGSGTRLTVV.